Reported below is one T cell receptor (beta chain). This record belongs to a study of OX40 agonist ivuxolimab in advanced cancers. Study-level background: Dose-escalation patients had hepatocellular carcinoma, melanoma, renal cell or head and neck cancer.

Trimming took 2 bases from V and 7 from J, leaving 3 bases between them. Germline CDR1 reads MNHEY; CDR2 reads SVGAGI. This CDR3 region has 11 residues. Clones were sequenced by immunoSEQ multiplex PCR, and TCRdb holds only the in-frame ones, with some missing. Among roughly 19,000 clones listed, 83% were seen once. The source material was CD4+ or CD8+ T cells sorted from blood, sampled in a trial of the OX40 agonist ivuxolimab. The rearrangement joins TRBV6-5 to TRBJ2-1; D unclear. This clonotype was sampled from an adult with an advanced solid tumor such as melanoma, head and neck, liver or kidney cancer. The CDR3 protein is CASSYGNEQFF. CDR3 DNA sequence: TGTGCCAGCAGTTACGGGAATGAGCAGTTCTTC.